These 14 T cell receptor beta chains share one sample of origin, sequenced in a study of Ad26.COV2.S vaccination and SARS-CoV-2 variants. The sample's treatment: over 15 received Ad26.COV2.S at low or high dose, single or two shots; several received placebo; per-sample allocation not given. Following the first vaccine or placebo injection, samples were taken on day 63. The method was immunoSEQ multiplex PCR; TCRdb's version includes in-frame clones alone and lacks a portion of them. The sample includes about 680,000 clones, around 90% of them seen just once. The sequences come from peripheral blood, collected in a trial of Ad26.COV2.S vaccine versus placebo. These receptor sequences come from a person aged 18-60 years who received the Ad26.COV2.S COVID-19 vaccine or a placebo.

CDR3 coding DNA: TGTGCCAGCTCTAGAGGGGTTGGTACAGATACGCAGTATTTT. Protein: CASSRGVGTDTQYF. This chain connects TRBV6-5 to TRBJ2-3; D tentatively reads TRBD1 or TRBD2 (5 bases each). Germline values: CDR1 MNHEY, CDR2 SVGAGI. V gave up 8 bases and J gave up 3 bases, with 15 bases separating them. The CDR3 is 14 residues long.

V usage is TRBV7-8 and J usage is TRBJ2-7, with D perhaps matching TRBD2 (7 bases). V dropped 5 bases and J dropped 2 bases, with 16 bases sitting between them. The CDR3 spans 15 residues. Per germline, CDR1 SGHVS and CDR2 FQNEAQ. The CDR3 is CASSPGGGGAYEQYF. In DNA form, the CDR3 reads TGTGCCAGCAGCCCCGGGGGAGGGGGGGCCTACGAGCAGTACTTC.

This rearrangement joins TRBV12-5 to TRBJ2-1; 7 positions agree with TRBD1. The V gene's germline CDR1 is LGHNT and CDR2 FRNRAP. With V trimmed by 6 bases and J by 11 bases, 1 base remained unmatched. The CDR3 loop spans 10 amino acids. As DNA, the CDR3 is TGTGCTAGTGGGGACAGGCAGCAGTTCTTC. Protein product: CASGDRQQFF.

The rearrangement joins TRBV4-3 to TRBJ1-6; D is undetermined. Trimming left V 0 bases short and J 9 bases short, with 15 bases between. Germline CDR1 LGHNA, CDR2 YSLEER. The CDR3 totals 16 residues. CDR3 DNA sequence: TGCGCCAGCAGCCAAGACGCTGGGCCCCTCAGTTCACCCCTCCACTTT. Its protein is CASSQDAGPLSSPLHF.

The V and J genes are TRBV7-6 and TRBJ2-7, with 12 bases identical to TRBD2. V was pared by 5 bases and J by 7 bases, with 3 bases of the junction left unmatched. Looked up from germline, CDR1 is SGHVS and CDR2 is FNYEAQ. The CDR3 runs 13 residues. The CDR3 loop reads CASSLGLAGEQYF. The CDR3 nucleotides read TGTGCCAGCAGCCTGGGACTAGCGGGTGAGCAGTACTTC. Full variable domain (outside the CDR3, taken from reference TRBV7-6 and TRBJ2-7): GAGVSQSPRYKVTKRGQDVALRCDPISGHVSLYWYRQALGQGPEFLTYFNYEAQQDKSGLPNDRFSAERPEGSISTLTIQRTEQRDSAMYRCASSLGLAGEQYFGPGTRLTVT.

DNA of the CDR3: TGTGCCAGCAGCCCGGGACTAGCGGGGAGTTATACGCAGTATTTT. As protein: CASSPGLAGSYTQYF. The V and J genes are TRBV3-1 (or the pseudogene TRBV3-2) and TRBJ2-3, with 13 bases that match TRBD2. CDR3 size: 15 residues. Germline-derived CDR1 and CDR2 are LGHDT and YNNKEL (reference sequence). The V gene end was trimmed by 4 bases and the J gene end by 7 bases; junction bases not matched to a gene: 5.

This clone was seen a few times. The genes are TRBV6-5 and TRBJ1-1; D not resolved. The CDR3 contains 13 residues. Germline V gene sequence: CDR1 MNHEY, CDR2 SVGAGI. V was cut by 4 bases and J by 1 base, with 7 bases left in between. The CDR3 loop is CASSSPRNTEAFF. For the CDR3, the DNA is TGTGCCAGCAGTTCCCCGAGGAACACTGAAGCTTTCTTT.

This rearrangement joins TRBV30 to TRBJ2-2, with 14 nucleotides matching TRBD2. V trimming: 7 bases; J trimming: 7 bases; junction bases outside the gene matches: 5. The CDR3 loop spans 14 amino acids. CDR1 is GTSNPN and CDR2 is SVGIG in the germline V gene (reference sequence). The CDR3 nucleotides read TGTGCCTTTAGGACTAGCGGGAGGATCGGGGAGCTGTTTTTT. This encodes CAFRTSGRIGELFF.

The chain couples TRBV9 to TRBJ2-4; the D gene is possibly TRBD2 (6 bases). Between the trimmed V and J ends, which lost 0 bases and 6 bases, there was a span of 13 bases. The germline V gene has CDR1 SGDLS and CDR2 YYNGEE. The CDR3 loop spans 15 amino acids. In DNA, the CDR3 is TGTGCCAGCAGCGTAGTGGGGGAGGCGGGAAACATTCAGTACTTC. The encoded protein is CASSVVGEAGNIQYF. Full variable domain (rest looked up from reference TRBV9 and TRBJ2-4): DSGVTQTPKHLITATGQRVTLRCSPRSGDLSVYWYQQSLDQGLQFLIQYYNGEERAKGNILERFSAQQFPDLHSELNLSSLELGDSALYFCASSVVGEAGNIQYFGAGTRLSVL.

The gene calls are TRBV27 and TRBJ1-1; no definite D call. Trimming stripped 5 bases from V and 1 base from J, with 8 bases between. The CDR3 is 13 amino acids. Germline-derived CDR1 and CDR2 are MNHEY and SMNVEV (reference sequence). CDR3 region: CASSLSPNTEAFF. CDR3 in DNA: TGTGCCAGCAGTCTGTCACCGAACACTGAAGCTTTCTTT.

This rearrangement joins TRBV10-3 to TRBJ1-4; 12 positions match TRBD1. The CDR3 has 15 residues. J lost 3 bases, V lost 4 bases, and 0 bases had no gene match. Germline V gene sequence: CDR1 ENHRY, CDR2 SYGVKD. CDR3 bases: TGTGCCATCAGTGGGGACAGGGGGCCTAATGAAAAACTGTTTTTT. Its translation: CAISGDRGPNEKLFF.

This clone has only a few counts. V gene TRBV2 combines with J gene TRBJ2-7; TRBD1 agrees at 8 bases. V lost 7 bases to trimming and J lost 2 bases; unmatched junction nucleotides: 7. The germline V gene has CDR1 SNHLY and CDR2 FYNNEI. CDR3 length: 14 residues. The CDR3 sequence is CASIYMDRAYEQYF. The CDR3 region has the DNA TGTGCCAGCATCTATATGGACAGGGCCTACGAGCAGTACTTC. Combining the CDR3 with reference TRBV2 and TRBJ2-7 gives the whole variable domain EPEVTQTPSHQVTQMGQEVILRCVPISNHLYFYWYRQILGQKVEFLVSFYNNEISEKSEIFDDQFSVERPDGSNFTLKIRSTKLEDSAMYFCASIYMDRAYEQYFGPGTRLTVT.

The V call is TRBV19, the J call TRBJ2-2, with D possibly TRBD1 on 6 matching bases. V lost 7 bases, J lost 7 bases, and 13 bases lay in between. Looked up from germline, CDR1 is LNHDA and CDR2 is SQIVND (reference sequence). CDR3 size: 13 residues. CDR3 sequence (DNA): TGTGCCAGTACTACGATAGGGGGCGGGGAGCTGTTTTTT. This sequence encodes CASTTIGGGELFF. The complete variable domain, with remaining parts taken from reference TRBV19 and TRBJ2-2, reads DGGITQSPKYLFRKEGQNVTLSCEQNLNHDAMYWYRQDPGQGLRLIYYSQIVNDFQKGDIAEGYSVSREKKESFPLTVTSAQKNPTAFYLCASTTIGGGELFFGEGSRLTVL.

The rearrangement uses TRBV2 and TRBJ1-2; D might be TRBD1 (5 bases). Trimming pared 7 bases from V and 5 bases from J, leaving 14 bases between. Germline lookup yields CDR1 SNHLY and CDR2 FYNNEI. The CDR3 sequence is 13 residues long. CDR3 sequence: CASTIPGIYGYTF. CDR3 sequence (DNA): TGTGCCAGCACCATTCCAGGGATATATGGCTACACCTTC.